The clone carrying this T cell receptor beta chain was found once. The CDR3 extends over 15 amino acids. V gave up 5 bases and J gave up 3 bases; unmatched junction bases: 4. CDR1 and CDR2 (germline): SEHNR, FQNEAQ (reference sequence). Authors' analysis steps: Amplification with reference gene primers provided the estimates of nucleated cell counts. Produced via immunoSEQ multiplex PCR; TCRdb's table is partial and in-frame only. Clonal size and the V and J genes are those of that table, whereas D and trimming came from the DNA. The data hold 400,000 to 500,000 clones, with just over 85% observed a single time. The data are from a study of blood T cell repertoires in COVID-19. Study in general: The United States, Italy and Spain supplied acute and convalescent COVID-19 samples. Sources were T cells, B-cell-depleted T cells, or PBMCs; the material itself was cDNA or gDNA.

Specimen: peripheral blood. The J gene is TRBJ2-1, the V gene TRBV7-9; the match to TRBD1 covers 10 bases. The source of this sequence is a woman aged 30 to 39 with active or convalescent COVID-19. The CDR3 reads CASSRDRGSYNEQFF. In DNA form, the CDR3 reads TGTGCCAGCAGCCGGGACAGGGGCAGCTACAATGAGCAGTTCTTC.